The 10 T cell receptor beta chains below were found in one sample sequenced in a study of shared clonotypes between healthy human individuals. Only in-frame clones appear in the TCRdb table, and some are missing; sequencing was by immunoSEQ multiplex PCR. In the table there are around 940,000 clones, approximately 80% of which are singletons. The sample taken for sequencing was memory CD4+ T cells sorted from blood. Regarding subset: CD45RA-negative fraction. The source is a man aged 18 to 30 in good health.

The V call is TRBV5-1, the J call TRBJ2-7; 10 nucleotides agree with TRBD1. The germline gives CDR1 SGHRS, CDR2 YFSETQ. Unmatched junction bases numbered 6, after V lost 0 bases and J lost 6 bases. There are 15 residues in the CDR3. The CDR3 sequence: CASSLEGTGVGEQYF. The CDR3 region has the DNA TGCGCCAGCAGCTTGGAGGGGACAGGGGTAGGCGAGCAGTACTTC.

V and J are TRBV2 and TRBJ1-2, with D possibly TRBD1 on 6 matching bases. Germline V gives CDR1 SNHLY, CDR2 FYNNEI. The CDR3 has 15 residues. V dropped 6 bases and J dropped 8 bases, with 22 bases sitting between them. The CDR3 here is CASSPIGGGAQGYTF. DNA for the CDR3: TGTGCCAGCAGCCCTATCGGTGGGGGGGCCCAAGGCTACACCTTC.

As regards this clone: The same CDR3 also results from other DNA sequences found in this sample. This chain uses TRBV10-3 with TRBJ1-1; maybe TRBD1 (6 bases). The germline V and J ends were trimmed by 3 bases and 5 bases, with 13 bases remaining between them. This CDR3 spans 14 amino acids. From germline, CDR1 is ENHRY and CDR2 SYGVKD. The CDR3 sequence: CAISDGGAGTEAFF. As DNA, the CDR3 is TGTGCCATCAGTGACGGGGGGGCAGGAACTGAAGCTTTCTTT.

This clone was seen a few times. The chain has TRBV29-1 and TRBJ2-3; TRBD2 matches at 9 bases. Germline CDR1 SQVTM, CDR2 ANQGSEA. The CDR3 sequence is 14 residues long. Trimming at V came to 8 bases and at J to 4 bases, leaving 10 bases not matched to a gene. CDR3 loop: CSSGEREASDTQYF. CDR3 DNA: TGCAGCTCGGGAGAGCGGGAGGCATCAGATACGCAGTATTTT.

The V and J genes are TRBV5-6 and TRBJ2-7; no clear D gene. V lost 1 base and J lost 0, with 8 bases in between. CDR3 length equals 14 residues. Germline assignment: CDR1 SGHDT and CDR2 YYEEEE. In DNA, the CDR3 is TGTGCCAGCAGCTTGATAACCGGCTCCTACGAGCAGTACTTC. It specifies CASSLITGSYEQYF.

The chain recombines TRBV7-2 with TRBJ2-3, with no clear D. Germline CDR1 and CDR2: SGHTA and FQGNSA. Trimming pared 7 bases from V and 0 bases from J, leaving 14 bases between. The CDR3 is 15 amino acids. CDR3 region: CASTRRSASTDTQYF. CDR3 nucleotides: TGTGCCAGCACCAGACGGAGTGCTAGCACAGATACGCAGTATTTT.

This clone was observed once. The V and J genes are TRBV6-6 and TRBJ2-2; 7 nucleotides agree with TRBD1. CDR1 is MNHNY, CDR2 SVGAGI, per germline (reference sequence). With V trimmed by 1 base and J by 6 bases, 5 bases remained unmatched. This CDR3 has 15 residues. Written as DNA, the CDR3 is TGTGCCAGCAGTTACTTGGAGACAGGGTCCGGGGAGCTGTTTTTT. Translated, it gives CASSYLETGSGELFF.

The chain combines TRBV7-2 with TRBJ2-2; unclear D gene. The CDR3 is 14 residues long. The V gene lost 3 bases and the J gene lost 1 base, with 6 bases spanning the gap. The V gene's germline CDR1 is SGHTA and CDR2 FQGNSA. The CDR3, as DNA: TGTGCCAGCAGCTTCGTTCGGAACACCGGGGAGCTGTTTTTT. Translation gives CASSFVRNTGELFF.

The J gene is TRBJ2-7, the V gene TRBV7-9; TRBD2 agrees at 8 bases. The ends lost 6 bases at V and 2 bases at J; junction bases unmatched: 9. The CDR3 extends over 15 amino acids. The germline CDR1 and CDR2 sequences are SEHNR and FQNEAQ (reference sequence). The CDR3 region is CASRLGGTRPYEQYF. The CDR3 coding sequence is TGTGCCAGCAGACTAGGAGGGACTAGGCCCTACGAGCAGTACTTC.

V usage is TRBV6-6 and J usage is TRBJ1-1; D gene unclear. This CDR3 contains 14 residues. Germline CDR1 is MNHNY and CDR2 is SVGAGI (reference sequence). Trimming took 0 bases from V and 2 from J, leaving 7 bases between them. The CDR3, as DNA: TGTGCCAGCAGTTACTCGGGCTTTAACACTGAAGCTTTCTTT. It encodes CASSYSGFNTEAFF.